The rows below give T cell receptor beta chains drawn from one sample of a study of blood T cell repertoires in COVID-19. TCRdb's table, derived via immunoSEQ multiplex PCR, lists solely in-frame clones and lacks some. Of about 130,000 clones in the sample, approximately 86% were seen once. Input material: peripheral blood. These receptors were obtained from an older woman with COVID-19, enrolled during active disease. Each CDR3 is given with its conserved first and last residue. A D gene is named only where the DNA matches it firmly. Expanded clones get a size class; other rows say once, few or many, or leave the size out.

TGTGCCAGCAGTTTATCGTCGGGAGGGGTTGGAAGGAATCAGCCCCAGCATTTT,CASSLSSGGVGRNQPQHF,TRBV27,TRBJ1-5,NA,NA
TGCGCCAGCAGTTCCTACAGAAAGGCTGGAGAGACCCAGTACTTC,CASSSYRKAGETQYF,TRBV5-1,TRBJ2-5,NA,NA
TGTGCCAGCAGCTTAAGGCAGCGGGGGGGCGCAGATACGCAGTATTTT,CASSLRQRGGADTQYF,TRBV7-3,TRBJ2-3,once,TRBD2
TGCGCCAGCAGCCGAGACCGGGAGCTCTCTGGAAACACCATATATTTT,CASSRDRELSGNTIYF,TRBV4-1,TRBJ1-3,NA,NA
TGTGCCAGCAGCTGGGACAGGGGCAGGGGAAACATTCAGTACTTC,CASSWDRGRGNIQYF,TRBV5-6,TRBJ2-4,once,TRBD1
TGTGCCAGGAGGGAGCGGGGCTGCGAGCAGTACTTC,CARRERGCEQYF,TRBV6-4,TRBJ2-7,NA,TRBD2
TGTGCCACCAGCAGACAGCGGGGGGTCGGGGAGCTGTTTTTT,CATSRQRGVGELFF,TRBV15,TRBJ2-2,NA,TRBD2
TGTGCCAGCAGTTTCCGCGAGAATGAAAAACTGTTTTTT,CASSFRENEKLFF,TRBV12-3/TRBV12-4,TRBJ1-4,NA,NA
TGTGCCAGCAGCTCAGTTCAGGGGTGGGAGCTGTTTTTT,CASSSVQGWELFF,TRBV7-3,TRBJ2-2,NA,NA
TGTGCCAGTAGTTTTAGACAGGAGGCTTTCTTT,CASSFRQEAFF,TRBV19,TRBJ1-1,few,NA
TGTGCCAGCAGCGGGGCCCTAATGAACACTGAAGCTTTCTTT,CASSGALMNTEAFF,TRBV7-9,TRBJ1-1,NA,NA
TGTGCCAGCAGCCTAGACAGGGGGTCTAATGAAAAACTGTTTTTT,CASSLDRGSNEKLFF,TRBV5-6,TRBJ1-4,NA,TRBD1
TGTGCCAGCAGTATCCGGGACAGTCTCTACGAGCAGTACTTC,CASSIRDSLYEQYF,TRBV28,TRBJ2-7,NA,TRBD1
TGTGCCAGCTCTCCTGAGACAGGGTTCGGAGCTTTCTTT,CASSPETGFGAFF,TRBV18,TRBJ1-1,NA,TRBD1
TGTGCTAGCAGCCAGACAGGGGCGGGTACCGGGGAGCTGTTTTTT,CASSQTGAGTGELFF,TRBV7-7,TRBJ2-2,NA,TRBD1
TGTGCCAGCAGGGGACAGGGAAGGCCCTACGAGCAGTACTTC,CASRGQGRPYEQYF,TRBV2,TRBJ2-7,NA,TRBD1
TGTGCCAGCAGTGGACAGCGTAACTATGGCTACACCTTC,CASSGQRNYGYTF,TRBV12-3/TRBV12-4,TRBJ1-2,NA,NA
TGTGCCAGCAGCCAAGCCCGAGGGCGGATAGCTTTC,CASSQARGRIAF,TRBV3-1/TRBV3-2,TRBJ1-2,once,NA
TGTGCCAGCGTCAAGGGGTCGGGCTCACCCCTCCACTTT,CASVKGSGSPLHF,TRBV7-9,TRBJ1-6,NA,NA
TGTGCCAGTAGTATCGGAGGGGCTGGGAACAATCAGCCCCAGCATTTT,CASSIGGAGNNQPQHF,TRBV19,TRBJ1-5,NA,NA
TGCAGCGTTGCTCGAGGGGGCTCCTACGAGCAGTACTTC,CSVARGGSYEQYF,TRBV29-1,TRBJ2-7,NA,NA
TGTGCCAGCAGCCCCGACAGGGTTGTAGTAGGTGGCTACACCTTC,CASSPDRVVVGGYTF,TRBV7-9,TRBJ1-2,NA,TRBD1
TGCGCCAGCAGCCACGGATGGGGCCAGCCCCAGCATTTT,CASSHGWGQPQHF,TRBV4-1,TRBJ1-5,NA,NA
TGTGCCAGCAATGTTTTCGAGCCGGGAATTGATGGCTACACCTTC,CASNVFEPGIDGYTF,TRBV7-2,TRBJ1-2,NA,NA
TGTGCCTGGAGTGTAGACAGGGGCAACGGAAACACCATATATTTT,CAWSVDRGNGNTIYF,TRBV30,TRBJ1-3,NA,TRBD1
TGTGCCAGCTCCCTGGCCCTCCACGAAAAACTGTTTTTT,CASSLALHEKLFF,TRBV18,TRBJ1-4,few,NA
TGTGCCAGCAGTTTTTCTTTTTGGACAGGGGATGGCTACACCTTC,CASSFSFWTGDGYTF,TRBV28,TRBJ1-2,NA,TRBD1
TGTGCCACCAGCAGAGTAGGGGGCTCTGGAAACACCATATATTTT,CATSRVGGSGNTIYF,TRBV15,TRBJ1-3,once,NA
TGTGCCTGGGGGGACAGGTACGAGCAGTACTTC,CAWGDRYEQYF,TRBV30,TRBJ2-7,once,TRBD1